These T cell receptor beta chains were read from a single sample in a study of blood T cell repertoires in COVID-19. Sequencing used immunoSEQ multiplex PCR; TCRdb keeps in-frame clones, though not all of them. The table records about 200,000 clones, 70% to 80% of them present only once. Sequencing was performed on peripheral blood. The receptors were gathered from a man aged 50 to 60 who had recovered from COVID-19. Each CDR3 is given with its conserved first and last residue. D genes are given only for firm matches. Some rows mark clone size as missing; the rest say once, few, many or name a class of expanded clone.

clone_size: NA
v_call: TRBV9
j_call: TRBJ1-2
d_call: TRBD1
cdr3_nt: TGTGCCAGCAGCTCACCGCCGGGACAGGAGATTAGTCGGGGCTACACCTTC
cdr3_aa: CASSSPPGQEISRGYTF

clone_size: NA
v_call: TRBV7-2
j_call: TRBJ1-2
d_call: TRBD1
cdr3_nt: TGTGCCAGCAGACCTCGTGACAGGGGTAAAGGCTACACCTTC
cdr3_aa: CASRPRDRGKGYTF

clone_size: NA
v_call: TRBV7-9
j_call: TRBJ2-2
d_call: TRBD2
cdr3_nt: TGTGCCAGCAGGCGGGGGGCCGGGGAGCTGTTTTTT
cdr3_aa: CASRRGAGELFF

clone_size: NA
v_call: TRBV7-3
j_call: TRBJ1-6
d_call: TRBD1
cdr3_nt: TGTGCCAGCAGCCTAGGACAGGGGTGGTATTCACCCCTCCACTTT
cdr3_aa: CASSLGQGWYSPLHF

clone_size: NA
v_call: TRBV2
j_call: TRBJ1-1
d_call: NA
cdr3_nt: TGTGCCGGACCGAACCTGGACACCGACACTGAAGCTTTCTTT
cdr3_aa: CAGPNLDTDTEAFF

clone_size: few
v_call: TRBV7-9
j_call: TRBJ2-2
d_call: NA
cdr3_nt: TGTGCCAGCAGCTTCGGGACTGCCAACACCGGGGAGCTGTTTTTT
cdr3_aa: CASSFGTANTGELFF

clone_size: once
v_call: TRBV6-6
j_call: TRBJ2-7
d_call: TRBD2
cdr3_nt: TGTGCCAGCAGTCGCACAGGACTAGCGGGAGCCCACGAGCAGTACTTC
cdr3_aa: CASSRTGLAGAHEQYF

clone_size: NA
v_call: TRBV5-4
j_call: TRBJ2-5
d_call: TRBD1
cdr3_nt: TGTGCCAGCAGTTTAACCGGACAGGGTCAAGAGACCCAGTACTTC
cdr3_aa: CASSLTGQGQETQYF

clone_size: NA
v_call: TRBV6-6
j_call: TRBJ2-5
d_call: TRBD2
cdr3_nt: TGTGCCAGCAGTCTCCGACTAGCGGGATCCCAAGAGACCCAGTACTTC
cdr3_aa: CASSLRLAGSQETQYF

clone_size: NA
v_call: TRBV27
j_call: TRBJ2-1
d_call: TRBD2
cdr3_nt: TGTGCCAGCAGTTGGGAGGGTGAGCAGTTCTTC
cdr3_aa: CASSWEGEQFF

clone_size: few
v_call: TRBV6-2/TRBV6-3
j_call: TRBJ1-5
d_call: TRBD1
cdr3_nt: TGTGCCAGCAGTTACCGTCTACAGGGGTCGTTACGCAATCAGCCCCAGCATTTT
cdr3_aa: CASSYRLQGSLRNQPQHF

clone_size: once
v_call: TRBV5-1
j_call: TRBJ2-3
d_call: TRBD2
cdr3_nt: TGCGCCAGCAGCGACGGGAGGGCCGGCACAGATACGCAGTATTTT
cdr3_aa: CASSDGRAGTDTQYF

clone_size: once
v_call: TRBV15
j_call: TRBJ1-5
d_call: NA
cdr3_nt: TGTGCCACCAGCAGAGGGGGCGGATATCAGCCCCAGCATTTT
cdr3_aa: CATSRGGGYQPQHF

clone_size: NA
v_call: TRBV30
j_call: TRBJ1-2
d_call: TRBD1
cdr3_nt: TGTGCCTGGAACCGGGACAGGGGGAGGAATGGCTACACCTTC
cdr3_aa: CAWNRDRGRNGYTF

clone_size: NA
v_call: TRBV9
j_call: TRBJ1-1
d_call: TRBD1
cdr3_nt: TGTGCCAGCAGCTCGACAGGGACGGCGAAAGCTTTCTTT
cdr3_aa: CASSSTGTAKAFF

clone_size: NA
v_call: TRBV24-1
j_call: TRBJ2-5
d_call: TRBD1
cdr3_nt: TGTGCCACCAGTGATAGCACAGGGGGCGTTGAGACCCAGTACTTC
cdr3_aa: CATSDSTGGVETQYF

clone_size: NA
v_call: TRBV9
j_call: TRBJ2-3
d_call: NA
cdr3_nt: TGTGCCAGCAGCGAGCCCTTAGAAGCGCAGTATTTT
cdr3_aa: CASSEPLEAQYF

clone_size: NA
v_call: TRBV9
j_call: TRBJ2-7
d_call: TRBD2
cdr3_nt: TGTGCCAGCAGCGTAGGACTAGCGGGAGGTTCCGAGCAGTACTTC
cdr3_aa: CASSVGLAGGSEQYF

clone_size: few
v_call: TRBV30
j_call: TRBJ1-5
d_call: NA
cdr3_nt: TGTGCCTGGGGATGGGGGGAGAATCAGCCCCAGCATTTT
cdr3_aa: CAWGWGENQPQHF

clone_size: NA
v_call: TRBV7-2
j_call: TRBJ1-4
d_call: TRBD1
cdr3_nt: TGTGCCAGCAGCTTAGTTGGGGGACAGGGCCAGGTTGGGGAAAAACTGTTTTTT
cdr3_aa: CASSLVGGQGQVGEKLFF

clone_size: NA
v_call: TRBV7-9
j_call: TRBJ2-1
d_call: NA
cdr3_nt: TGTGCCAGCAGCTTAGTCCGGGGTGAGCAGTTCTTC
cdr3_aa: CASSLVRGEQFF

clone_size: once
v_call: TRBV10-3
j_call: TRBJ1-3
d_call: NA
cdr3_nt: TGTGCCATCAGGAACGGGGAAGACTCTGGAAACACCATATATTTT
cdr3_aa: CAIRNGEDSGNTIYF

clone_size: NA
v_call: TRBV4-2
j_call: TRBJ2-1
d_call: TRBD1
cdr3_nt: TGTGCCAGCAGCCAAGTTACAGGGGGATACAATGAGCAGTTCTTC
cdr3_aa: CASSQVTGGYNEQFF